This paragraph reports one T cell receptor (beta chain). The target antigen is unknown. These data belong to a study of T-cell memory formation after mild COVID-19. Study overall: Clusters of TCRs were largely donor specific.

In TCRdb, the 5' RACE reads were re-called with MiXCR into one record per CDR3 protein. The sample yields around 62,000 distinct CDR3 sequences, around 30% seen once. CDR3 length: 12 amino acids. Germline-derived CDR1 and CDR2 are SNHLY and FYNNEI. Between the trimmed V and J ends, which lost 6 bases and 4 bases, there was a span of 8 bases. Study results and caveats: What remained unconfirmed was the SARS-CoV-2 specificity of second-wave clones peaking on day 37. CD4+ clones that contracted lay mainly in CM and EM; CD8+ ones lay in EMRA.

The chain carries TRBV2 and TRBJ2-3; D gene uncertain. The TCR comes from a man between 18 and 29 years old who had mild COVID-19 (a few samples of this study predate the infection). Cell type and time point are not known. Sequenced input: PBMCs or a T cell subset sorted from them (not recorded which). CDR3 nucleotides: TGTGCCAGCAGGTGGTTGGCAGATACGCAGTATTTT. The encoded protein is CASRWLADTQYF.